The 9 T cell receptor beta chains given below trace back to one sample, sequenced in a study of blood T cell repertoires in COVID-19. Data came from immunoSEQ multiplex PCR; TCRdb stores just in-frame clones and leaves some out. The sample lists 130,000 or so clones, 85% to 90% occurring once. Sequencing was done on a sample of peripheral blood. Receptors were obtained from a man aged 45-65 years with acute or convalescent COVID-19.

CDR3 in DNA: TGTGCCACCAGTGCCGCCCGGGGTGGGACAGGGGGTCACCGCGGTAATGAGCAGTTCTTC. This gives the protein CATSAARGGTGGHRGNEQFF. The chain couples TRBV24-1 to TRBJ2-1; 11 nucleotides match TRBD1. With V trimmed by 5 bases and J by 7 bases, 21 bases remained unmatched. The CDR3 extends over 20 amino acids. CDR1 is KGHDR, CDR2 SFDVKD, per germline.

The chain has TRBV7-9 and TRBJ2-3; weak D call: TRBD2 (5 bases). V was pared by 1 base and J by 1 base, with 6 bases between. The CDR3 covers 14 residues. Germline assignment: CDR1 SEHNR and CDR2 FQNEAQ (reference sequence). The CDR3 region is CASSLELGTDTQYF. Written as DNA, the CDR3 is TGTGCCAGCAGCTTAGAACTAGGCACAGATACGCAGTATTTT.

The rearrangement uses TRBV19 and TRBJ2-1; D might be TRBD2 (6 bases). V dropped 1 base and J dropped 3 bases, with 10 bases sitting between them. The CDR3 sequence is 15 residues long. The germline gives CDR1 LNHDA, CDR2 SQIVND (reference sequence). The CDR3 sequence is CASSIGAGSYNEQFF. CDR3 coding DNA: TGTGCCAGTAGTATAGGGGCGGGAAGCTACAATGAGCAGTTCTTC.

The CDR3 region is CASSLEPGGREQYF. Here the CDR3 DNA reads TGTGCCAGCAGCTTAGAGCCAGGGGGCAGGGAGCAGTACTTC. The rearrangement joins TRBV7-9 to TRBJ2-7, with 8 nucleotides matching TRBD1. V lost 1 base, J lost 7 bases, and 6 bases stayed unmatched. The CDR3 runs 14 residues. CDR1 and CDR2 (germline): SEHNR, FQNEAQ (reference sequence).

The rearrangement joins TRBV27 to TRBJ1-1; 9 positions match TRBD1. This CDR3 is 15 amino acids long. CDR1 and CDR2 (germline): MNHEY, SMNVEV (reference sequence). Unmatched junction bases numbered 5, after V lost 1 base and J lost 5 bases. The CDR3 bases are TGTGCCAGCAGTTTATTTGGACAGGGGAGAACTGAAGCTTTCTTT. This translates into CASSLFGQGRTEAFF.

This chain joins TRBV6-6 and TRBJ2-7; 7 nucleotides match TRBD1. V shed 3 bases and J 3 bases; nucleotides not matched to a gene: 2. CDR1 is MNHNY, CDR2 SVGAGI, per germline (reference sequence). This CDR3 comprises 13 residues. CDR3 amino acids: CASSYGDSYEQYF. DNA of the CDR3: TGTGCCAGCAGTTATGGGGACAGCTACGAGCAGTACTTC.

This rearrangement joins TRBV30 to TRBJ1-2, with TRBD1 identical over 10 bases. Unmatched junction bases numbered 11, after V lost 2 bases and J lost 8 bases. Germline CDR1 is GTSNPN and CDR2 is SVGIG (reference sequence). The CDR3 sequence is 15 residues long. For the CDR3, the DNA is TGTGCCTGGAGTCCCGGGACAGGGGACGCAGAGGGCTACACCTTC. Translation: CAWSPGTGDAEGYTF. The complete variable domain, with remaining parts taken from reference TRBV30 and TRBJ1-2, reads SQTIHQWPATLVQPVGSPLSLECTVEGTSNPNLYWYRQAAGRGLQLLFYSVGIGQISSEVPQNLSASRPQDRQFILSSKKLLLSDSGFYLCAWSPGTGDAEGYTFGSGTRLTVV.

V and J are TRBV19 and TRBJ2-1; 9 nucleotides line up with TRBD2. This CDR3 contains 18 residues. CDR1 is LNHDA, CDR2 SQIVND, per germline (reference sequence). The ends lost 6 bases at V and 4 bases at J; junction bases unmatched: 16. The CDR3 sequence is CASSRRLAAVGPYNEQFF. The CDR3 DNA reads TGTGCCAGTAGCCGAAGACTAGCGGCAGTAGGGCCTTACAATGAGCAGTTCTTC.

This chain connects TRBV27 to TRBJ2-7; 7 bases match TRBD1. Germline V gives CDR1 MNHEY, CDR2 SMNVEV (reference sequence). The CDR3 length is 14 residues. Trimming cost V 5 bases and J 0 bases; bases outside gene matches: 4. CDR3 sequence reads: CASSPQGPSYEQYF. The DNA of the CDR3 is TGTGCCAGCAGTCCACAGGGGCCCTCCTACGAGCAGTACTTC.